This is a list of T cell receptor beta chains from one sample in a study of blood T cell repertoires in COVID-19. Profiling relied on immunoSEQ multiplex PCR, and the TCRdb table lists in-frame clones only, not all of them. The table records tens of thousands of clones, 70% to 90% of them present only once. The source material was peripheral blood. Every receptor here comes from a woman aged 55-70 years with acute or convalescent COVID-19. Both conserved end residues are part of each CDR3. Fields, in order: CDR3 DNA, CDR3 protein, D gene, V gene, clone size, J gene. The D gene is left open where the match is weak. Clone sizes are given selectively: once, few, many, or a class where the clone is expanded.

CDR3 DNA: TGTGCCATCAGTGAACCGGGGGGGCGAGGCACAGATACGCAGTATTTT
CDR3 protein: CAISEPGGRGTDTQYF
D gene: TRBD2
V gene: TRBV10-3
clone size: NA
J gene: TRBJ2-3

CDR3 DNA: TGTGCCATCAGTGGGGGTCGGGATTCCGCTGAAGCTTTCTTT
CDR3 protein: CAISGGRDSAEAFF
D gene: NA
V gene: TRBV10-3
clone size: NA
J gene: TRBJ1-1

CDR3 DNA: TGTGCCAGCAGTTTCGACAGCTTAAATGAAAAACTGTTTTTT
CDR3 protein: CASSFDSLNEKLFF
D gene: NA
V gene: TRBV27
clone size: NA
J gene: TRBJ1-4

CDR3 DNA: TGTGCCAGCAGCGTAGACCAAGGAGCTCAGCCCCAGCATTTT
CDR3 protein: CASSVDQGAQPQHF
D gene: NA
V gene: TRBV9
clone size: NA
J gene: TRBJ1-5

CDR3 DNA: TGTGCCAGCAGCGTAGCTACGCAGGGGAGCGGCTACACCTTC
CDR3 protein: CASSVATQGSGYTF
D gene: NA
V gene: TRBV9
clone size: NA
J gene: TRBJ1-2

CDR3 DNA: TGTGCCAGCAGCCCGGGAGCCCGCGGGGACACCGGGGAGCTGTTTTTT
CDR3 protein: CASSPGARGDTGELFF
D gene: NA
V gene: TRBV5-4
clone size: NA
J gene: TRBJ2-2

CDR3 DNA: TGTGCCACCAGTGATCAACAGGGGAGTTTGCGAGGCTACACCTTC
CDR3 protein: CATSDQQGSLRGYTF
D gene: TRBD1
V gene: TRBV24-1
clone size: NA
J gene: TRBJ1-2

CDR3 DNA: TGTGCCAGTAGTATGCGGTGGGGGCTTGCTAACTATGGCTACACCTTC
CDR3 protein: CASSMRWGLANYGYTF
D gene: NA
V gene: TRBV19
clone size: NA
J gene: TRBJ1-2

CDR3 DNA: TGTGCCAGTAGTAGGGACAGGGAGGAGACCCAGTACTTC
CDR3 protein: CASSRDREETQYF
D gene: TRBD1
V gene: TRBV19
clone size: NA
J gene: TRBJ2-5

CDR3 DNA: TGTGCCACCGGGCTAGGGGGCACTGAAGCTTTCTTT
CDR3 protein: CATGLGGTEAFF
D gene: NA
V gene: TRBV10-3
clone size: NA
J gene: TRBJ1-1

CDR3 DNA: TGTGCCAGCAGCATAGACAGGGGAGCGGTTCAGCCCCAGCATTTT
CDR3 protein: CASSIDRGAVQPQHF
D gene: TRBD1
V gene: TRBV5-4
clone size: few
J gene: TRBJ1-5

CDR3 DNA: TGTGCCTGGAGGGTGAGCACTGAAGCTTTCTTT
CDR3 protein: CAWRVSTEAFF
D gene: NA
V gene: TRBV30
clone size: NA
J gene: TRBJ1-1

CDR3 DNA: TGTGCCAGCAGTCCGTCCGCGGGGGGTTACAATGAGCAGTTCTTC
CDR3 protein: CASSPSAGGYNEQFF
D gene: TRBD2
V gene: TRBV11-3
clone size: NA
J gene: TRBJ2-1

CDR3 DNA: TGTGCCAGTACCCGGGGGTCCCAGGGTAGAGGTTATGGCTACACCTTC
CDR3 protein: CASTRGSQGRGYGYTF
D gene: NA
V gene: TRBV19
clone size: once
J gene: TRBJ1-2

CDR3 DNA: TGTGCCAGCTCACCCCTAGCGGGGGGGTTAGATGAGCAGTTCTTC
CDR3 protein: CASSPLAGGLDEQFF
D gene: TRBD2
V gene: TRBV18
clone size: NA
J gene: TRBJ2-1

CDR3 DNA: TGTGCCTGGAGTGACTCGAACACCGGGGAGCTGTTTTTT
CDR3 protein: CAWSDSNTGELFF
D gene: NA
V gene: TRBV30
clone size: NA
J gene: TRBJ2-2

CDR3 DNA: TGCGCCAGCAGCTTCGGGGAGTTATTTAATGAAAAACTGTTTTTT
CDR3 protein: CASSFGELFNEKLFF
D gene: NA
V gene: TRBV5-1
clone size: NA
J gene: TRBJ1-4

CDR3 DNA: TGTGCCAGCAGCCAAGGAGACAGGGTTTACGGCTACACCTTC
CDR3 protein: CASSQGDRVYGYTF
D gene: TRBD1
V gene: TRBV14
clone size: NA
J gene: TRBJ1-2

CDR3 DNA: TGTGCCAGCAGCGTAGGAGGCGGGACTGATGAGCAGTTCTTC
CDR3 protein: CASSVGGGTDEQFF
D gene: NA
V gene: TRBV9
clone size: NA
J gene: TRBJ2-1

CDR3 DNA: TGTGCCAGCAGCCCTACTAGGAATGAAAAACTGTTTTTT
CDR3 protein: CASSPTRNEKLFF
D gene: NA
V gene: TRBV12-3/TRBV12-4
clone size: NA
J gene: TRBJ1-4

CDR3 DNA: TGTGCCAGCTCACCACCGGGACAGGGGGCTATACGGGAGCAGTACTTC
CDR3 protein: CASSPPGQGAIREQYF
D gene: TRBD1
V gene: TRBV18
clone size: NA
J gene: TRBJ2-7

CDR3 DNA: TGTGCCAGCAGCCAATCTAGCGGGGGGCTCTCCAATGAGCAGTTCTTC
CDR3 protein: CASSQSSGGLSNEQFF
D gene: TRBD2
V gene: TRBV4-2
clone size: once
J gene: TRBJ2-1